The T cell receptor (beta chain) described here comes from a study of Graves' ophthalmopathy and Graves' hyperthyroidism. The ends were cut back, 3 bases at V and 0 bases at J, with 5 bases in the middle. The CDR3 runs to 13 residues. This clonotype was counted many times. Clinical symptoms, serum thyroxine, TRAb, thyroid ultrasound and orbital computed tomography were relied on for diagnosis. Amplification of the TCR beta CDR3 regions used RNA transcripts (as template). The first round was an RT-PCR with HTBI primers, and the second round was a multiplex PCR. One entry per CDR3 protein, called by TCRdb with MiXCR from the multiplex PCR reads. The sample has some 210,000 distinct CDR3 sequences; 29% are singletons.

Sequencing was carried out using peripheral blood. The TCR was taken from a man aged 50 or older with Graves' ophthalmopathy. The chain couples TRBV12-3 or TRBV12-4 to TRBJ2-5; a weak D match, TRBD1 (5 bases). CDR3 amino acids: CASSLTDQETQYF. The CDR3 DNA reads as TGTGCCAGCAGTTTGACAGACCAAGAGACCCAGTACTTC.